The 24 T cell receptor beta chains in this list originate from one sample, sequenced in a study of blood T cell repertoires in COVID-19. The method was immunoSEQ multiplex PCR; TCRdb's version includes in-frame clones alone and lacks a portion of them. This table has about 250,000 clones, around nine tenths appearing once. Sequenced: peripheral blood. All receptors come from a middle-aged woman who had recovered from COVID-19.

This clone was seen a single time. The rearrangement uses TRBV7-3 and TRBJ2-3; D may be TRBD1 (6 bases). Trimming stripped 5 bases from V and 5 bases from J, with 14 bases between. Germline V gene data show CDR1 as SGHTA and CDR2 as FQGTGA. This CDR3 comprises 14 residues. CDR3 amino acids: CASSPGQGGDTQYF. The CDR3 DNA is TGTGCCAGCAGCCCAGGCCAAGGGGGAGATACGCAGTATTTT.

The rearrangement uses TRBV13 and TRBJ2-3; 7 bases are shared with TRBD1. CDR1 is PRHDT, CDR2 FYEKMQ, per germline (reference sequence). The CDR3 extends over 17 amino acids. Unmatched junction bases numbered 8, after V lost 2 bases and J lost 0 bases. CDR3 protein: CASSLTDRATSTDTQYF. CDR3 nucleotide sequence: TGTGCCAGCAGCTTAACTGACAGGGCGACTAGCACAGATACGCAGTATTTT.

V is TRBV6-2 or TRBV6-3 and J is TRBJ2-2; D not resolved. Trimming left V 0 bases short and J 0 bases short, with 17 bases between. Germline CDR1 is MNHEY and CDR2 is SVGEGT. CDR3 length equals 19 residues. This CDR3 reads CASSYSRRQAVANTGELFF. DNA for the CDR3: TGTGCCAGCAGTTACTCCCGCCGGCAGGCTGTCGCGAACACCGGGGAGCTGTTTTTT.

The CDR3 protein is CASSLVENGELFF. DNA for the CDR3: TGTGCCAGCAGTTTGGTTGAGAACGGGGAGCTGTTTTTT. J is TRBJ2-2 and V is TRBV12-3 or TRBV12-4; D call uncertain. The CDR3 loop spans 13 amino acids. Trimming took off 3 bases at V and 7 bases at J, with 9 bases between the two ends.

This rearrangement joins TRBV2 to TRBJ1-5; D is possibly TRBD1 (5 bases). CDR1 and CDR2 (germline): SNHLY, FYNNEI. Deletions cut 5 bases from V and 4 bases from J, with 12 bases between. CDR3 length: 14 residues. Here the CDR3 reads CASSTPGTNQPQHF. The CDR3 DNA sequence: TGTGCCAGCAGTACCCCCGGGACTAATCAGCCCCAGCATTTT. Together with reference TRBV2 and TRBJ1-5, the CDR3 gives the full variable domain: EPEVTQTPSHQVTQMGQEVILRCVPISNHLYFYWYRQILGQKVEFLVSFYNNEISEKSEIFDDQFSVERPDGSNFTLKIRSTKLEDSAMYFCASSTPGTNQPQHFGDGTRLSIL.

The rearrangement joins TRBV30 to TRBJ1-3; D ambiguous. Trimming stripped 3 bases from V and 4 bases from J, with 22 bases between. CDR1 GTSNPN and CDR2 SVGIG come from the germline V gene (reference sequence). This CDR3 region has 17 residues. The CDR3 loop is CAWRPYQLTRRGNTIYF. For the CDR3, the DNA is TGTGCCTGGAGACCATATCAGCTTACCAGGCGAGGAAACACCATATATTTT.

The chain joins TRBV28 to TRBJ1-5; no clear D. This CDR3 is built from 14 residues. Germline V lookup: CDR1 MDHEN, CDR2 SYDVKM. Trimming took 6 bases from V and 7 from J, leaving 16 bases between them. CDR3 amino acids: CASRSTPSTQPQHF. The CDR3, as DNA: TGTGCCAGCAGGTCGACACCGAGCACACAGCCCCAGCATTTT. Variable domain in full (rest from reference TRBV28 and TRBJ1-5): DVKVTQSSRYLVKRTGEKVFLECVQDMDHENMFWYRQDPGLGLRLIYFSYDVKMKEKGDIPEGYSVSREKKERFSLILESASTNQTSMYLCASRSTPSTQPQHFGDGTRLSIL.

This clone was counted once. This sequence joins TRBV4-1 and TRBJ2-7; TRBD1 aligns across 8 bases. This CDR3 region has 15 residues. After removal of 2 bases from V and 1 base from J, the junction contained 4 bases not matched to a gene. Germline assignment: CDR1 MGHRA and CDR2 YSYEKL. The CDR3 DNA is TGCGCCAGCAGCCAACCGGGACAGGTTTCCTACGAGCAGTACTTC. Protein sequence: CASSQPGQVSYEQYF.

The genes are TRBV30 and TRBJ1-2; D is ambiguous. V was clipped by 4 bases and J by 8 bases, with 17 bases between them. The CDR3 loop spans 13 amino acids. Germline V lookup: CDR1 GTSNPN, CDR2 SVGIG (reference sequence). CDR3 sequence (DNA): TGTGCCTGGACCAGGCCGGGAGAAGGGGGCTACACCTTC. Protein: CAWTRPGEGGYTF.

This sequence joins TRBV4-1 and TRBJ2-3, with D unresolved. The CDR3 is made up of 15 amino acids. The V and J ends lost 1 base and 0 bases respectively, with 8 bases between them. CDR1 MGHRA and CDR2 YSYEKL come from the germline V gene. The CDR3 region is CASSQGRVSTDTQYF. CDR3 in DNA: TGCGCCAGCAGCCAAGGCCGAGTCAGCACAGATACGCAGTATTTT.

The chain joins TRBV14 to TRBJ2-1; 7 nucleotides align to TRBD2. The CDR3 is 16 amino acids. The germline CDR1 and CDR2 sequences are SGHDN and FVKESK. With V trimmed by 4 bases and J by 0 bases, 6 bases remained unmatched. The DNA for the CDR3 is TGTGCCAGCAGCCTCTGGGGCGGGAGCTCCTACAATGAGCAGTTCTTC. It codes for CASSLWGGSSYNEQFF.

This chain's CDR3 is CASPWWSGRETGELFF. Here the CDR3 DNA reads TGCGCCAGCCCCTGGTGGAGCGGGAGGGAGACCGGGGAGCTGTTTTTT. The chain uses TRBV10-1 and TRBJ2-2; 10 bases map to TRBD2. The CDR3 loop spans 16 amino acids. Germline CDR1 reads WNHNN; CDR2 reads SYGVQD (reference sequence). With 8 bases clipped from V and 5 bases from J, the junction kept 11 bases outside the gene matches.

The CDR3 DNA sequence: TGCGCCAGCAGCCCGGGACTAGCGGGAGAGGTCGGGGAGCTGTTTTTT. It yields the protein CASSPGLAGEVGELFF. V and J are TRBV5-1 and TRBJ2-2, with 14 bases aligning to TRBD2. The CDR3 contains 16 residues. The V gene's germline CDR1 is SGHRS and CDR2 YFSETQ. With 4 bases clipped from V and 7 bases from J, the junction kept 6 bases outside the gene matches.

The chain is built from TRBV7-2 and TRBJ2-5, with TRBD2 identical over 9 bases. V shed 1 base and J 4 bases; nucleotides not matched to a gene: 10. The CDR3 length is 17 residues. CDR1 is SGHTA, CDR2 FQGNSA, per germline. CDR3 region: CASSLDLAGGRRETQYF. Written as DNA, the CDR3 is TGTGCCAGCAGCTTAGATCTGGCGGGGGGGCGAAGAGAGACCCAGTACTTC.

The rearrangement links TRBV24-1 to TRBJ1-6; D gene uncertain. Trimming shortened V by 5 bases and J by 3 bases, and 19 bases separated the two germline ends. The CDR3 is 18 residues long. Per the germline V gene, CDR1 is KGHDR and CDR2 is SFDVKD. CDR3 coding DNA: TGTGCCACCAGTGTAGGAATGGAGAAACTTAGCTATAATTCACCCCTCCACTTT. Translation gives CATSVGMEKLSYNSPLHF.

The chain is built from TRBV7-2 and TRBJ1-1; D not resolved. The CDR3 covers 14 residues. V gave up 1 base and J gave up 1 base, with 7 bases separating them. Germline CDR1 reads SGHTA; CDR2 reads FQGNSA. The CDR3 is CASSLVAENTEAFF. CDR3 sequence (DNA): TGTGCCAGCAGCTTAGTGGCAGAGAACACTGAAGCTTTCTTT.

V is TRBV7-2 and J is TRBJ2-2, with 12 positions matching TRBD2. The J segment lost 3 bases and the V segment lost 4 bases, leaving 6 bases of the junction unmatched. Germline CDR1 reads SGHTA; CDR2 reads FQGNSA. The CDR3 runs 17 residues. CDR3 sequence reads: CASSSRLAGADTGELFF. The CDR3 coding sequence is TGTGCCAGCAGCTCCCGACTAGCGGGAGCGGACACCGGGGAGCTGTTTTTT.

This clone was counted only a few times. The chain carries TRBV6-2 or TRBV6-3 and TRBJ1-5; possible D gene TRBD1, 6 bases. Between the trimmed V and J ends, which lost 5 bases and 1 base, there was a span of 12 bases. Germline assignment: CDR1 MNHEY and CDR2 SVGEGT. CDR3 size: 15 residues. The CDR3 loop reads CASSTYQGSNQPQHF. Here the CDR3 DNA reads TGTGCCAGCAGTACCTATCAGGGGAGCAATCAGCCCCAGCATTTT.

This clone was recorded once. V and J are TRBV6-1 and TRBJ2-7, with 8 nucleotides matching TRBD1. Germline CDR1 reads MNHNS; CDR2 reads SASEGT. The CDR3 has 18 amino acids. Trimming took 2 bases from V and 0 from J; bases not matched to a gene: 12. The CDR3 nucleotides read TGTGCCAGCAGTGAATCGAGTCGGACAGGGCCGATCTCCTACGAGCAGTACTTC. The encoded protein is CASSESSRTGPISYEQYF.

V is TRBV5-4 and J is TRBJ1-3, with D uncertain. CDR1 is SGHNT, CDR2 YYREEE, per germline (reference sequence). V lost 3 bases and J lost 1, with 11 bases in between. The CDR3 sequence is 15 residues long. Here the CDR3 DNA reads TGTGCCAGCAGCTCGGCCGGCGGTTCTGGAAACACCATATATTTT. Its translation is CASSSAGGSGNTIYF.

This clone has just one count. As DNA, the CDR3 is TGCGCCAGCAGCCAAGCTTCTCTAGCGGGAGCTGTCGATGAGCAGTTCTTC. It is translated as CASSQASLAGAVDEQFF. The rearrangement uses TRBV4-3 and TRBJ2-1; 10 nucleotides line up with TRBD2. CDR3 length: 17 residues. The V and J ends lost 1 base and 8 bases, in that order; junction bases with no gene match: 11. Germline CDR1 is LGHNA and CDR2 is YSLEER.

This clone was found once. V and J are TRBV5-4 and TRBJ1-2; 8 bases match TRBD1. Germline loops: CDR1 SGHNT, CDR2 YYREEE (reference sequence). This CDR3 contains 17 residues. Losses at the gene ends were 4 bases for V and 4 bases for J; bases not matched to a gene: 15. Here the CDR3 reads CASSTGTGAQKAYGYTF. The CDR3 nucleotides are TGTGCCAGCAGCACCGGGACAGGTGCTCAAAAGGCCTATGGCTACACCTTC.

The chain has TRBV27 and TRBJ2-7, with TRBD1 matching 8 bases. Germline CDR1 MNHEY, CDR2 SMNVEV (reference sequence). The CDR3 is 15 amino acids. V shed 6 bases, J shed 4 bases, and the junction held 11 bases outside the gene matches. CDR3 DNA: TGTGCCAGCAGCCCCGTCGGACAGGGATGGTACGAGCAGTACTTC. Residues: CASSPVGQGWYEQYF.

V is TRBV4-1 and J is TRBJ2-7; 7 nucleotides match TRBD1. The CDR3 totals 15 residues. Germline trimming cut 6 bases from V and 0 bases from J; bases unmatched to any gene: 8. Germline values: CDR1 MGHRA, CDR2 YSYEKL. The CDR3 reads CASSLSGTVSYEQYF. Written as DNA, the CDR3 is TGCGCCAGCAGTCTTTCCGGGACAGTCTCCTACGAGCAGTACTTC.